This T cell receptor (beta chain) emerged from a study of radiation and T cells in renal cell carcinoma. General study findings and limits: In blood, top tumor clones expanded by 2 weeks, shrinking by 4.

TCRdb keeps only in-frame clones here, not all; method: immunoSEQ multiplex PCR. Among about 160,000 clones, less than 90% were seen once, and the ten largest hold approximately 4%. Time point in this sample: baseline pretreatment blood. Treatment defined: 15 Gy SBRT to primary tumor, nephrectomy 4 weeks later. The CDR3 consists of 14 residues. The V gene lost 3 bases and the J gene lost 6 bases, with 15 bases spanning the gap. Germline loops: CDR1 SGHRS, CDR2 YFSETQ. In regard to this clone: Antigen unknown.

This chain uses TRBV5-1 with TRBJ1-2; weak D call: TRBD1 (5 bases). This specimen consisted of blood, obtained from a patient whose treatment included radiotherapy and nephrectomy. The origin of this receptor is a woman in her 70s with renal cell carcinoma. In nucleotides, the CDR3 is TGCGCCAGCAGCTCAGAATATCCAGGGCATGGCTACACCTTC. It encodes CASSSEYPGHGYTF.